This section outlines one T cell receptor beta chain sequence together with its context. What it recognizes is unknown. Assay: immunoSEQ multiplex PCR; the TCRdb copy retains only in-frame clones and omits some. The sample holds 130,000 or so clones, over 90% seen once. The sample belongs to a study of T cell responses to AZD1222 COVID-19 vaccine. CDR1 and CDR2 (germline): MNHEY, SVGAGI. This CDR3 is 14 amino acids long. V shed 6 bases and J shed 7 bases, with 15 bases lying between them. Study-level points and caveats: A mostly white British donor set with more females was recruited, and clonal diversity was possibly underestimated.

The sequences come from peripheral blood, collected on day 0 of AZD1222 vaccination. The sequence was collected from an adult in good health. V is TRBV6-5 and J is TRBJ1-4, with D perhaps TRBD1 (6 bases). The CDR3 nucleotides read TGTGCCAGCAGGACGACAGGTTTCGGTGAAAAACTGTTTTTT. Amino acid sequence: CASRTTGFGEKLFF.